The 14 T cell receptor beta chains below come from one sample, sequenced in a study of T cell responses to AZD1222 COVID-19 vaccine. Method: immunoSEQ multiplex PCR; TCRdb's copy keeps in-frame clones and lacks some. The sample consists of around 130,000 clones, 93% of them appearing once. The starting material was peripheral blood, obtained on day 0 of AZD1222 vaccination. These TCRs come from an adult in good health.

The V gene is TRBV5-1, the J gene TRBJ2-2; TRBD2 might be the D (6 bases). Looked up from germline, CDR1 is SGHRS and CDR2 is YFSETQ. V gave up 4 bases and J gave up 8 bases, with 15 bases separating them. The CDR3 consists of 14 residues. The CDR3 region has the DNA TGCGCCAGCAGCGGGGGGACTTGGCCAGGGGAGCTGTTTTTT. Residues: CASSGGTWPGELFF.

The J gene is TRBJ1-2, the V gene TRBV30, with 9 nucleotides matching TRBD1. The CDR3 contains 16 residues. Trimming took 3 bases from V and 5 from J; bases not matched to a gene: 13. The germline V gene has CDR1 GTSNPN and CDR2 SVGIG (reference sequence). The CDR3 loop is CAWSLGQGMYGYGYTF. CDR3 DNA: TGTGCCTGGAGCCTCGGACAGGGGATGTATGGTTATGGCTACACCTTC.

The CDR3, as DNA: TGTGCCAGCAGCTCTCTCATGACAGGGCACGGGGAGCTGTTTTTT. The encoded protein is CASSSLMTGHGELFF. The genes are TRBV11-2 and TRBJ2-2; TRBD1 matches 7 bases. CDR1 is SGHAT and CDR2 is FQNNGV in the germline V gene. Trimming cost V 4 bases and J 7 bases; bases outside gene matches: 9. CDR3 size: 15 residues.

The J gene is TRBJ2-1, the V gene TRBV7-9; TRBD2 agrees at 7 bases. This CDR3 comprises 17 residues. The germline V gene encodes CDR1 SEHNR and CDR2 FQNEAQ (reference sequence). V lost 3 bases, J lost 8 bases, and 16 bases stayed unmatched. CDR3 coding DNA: TGTGCCAGCAGCTTCTTCATAATAAGCGGGGACTTATATGAGCAGTTCTTC. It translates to CASSFFIISGDLYEQFF.

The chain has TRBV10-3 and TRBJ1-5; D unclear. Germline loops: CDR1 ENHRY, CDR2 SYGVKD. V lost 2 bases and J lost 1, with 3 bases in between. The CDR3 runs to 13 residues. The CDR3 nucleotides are TGTGCCATCAGTGAGGGGAGCAATCAGCCCCAGCATTTT. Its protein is CAISEGSNQPQHF.

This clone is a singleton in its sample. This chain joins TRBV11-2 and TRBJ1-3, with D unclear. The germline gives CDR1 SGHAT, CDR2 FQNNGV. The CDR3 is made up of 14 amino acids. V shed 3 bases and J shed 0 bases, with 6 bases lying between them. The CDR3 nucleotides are TGTGCCAGCAGCTTGCGCGTCTCTGGAAACACCATATATTTT. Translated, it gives CASSLRVSGNTIYF.

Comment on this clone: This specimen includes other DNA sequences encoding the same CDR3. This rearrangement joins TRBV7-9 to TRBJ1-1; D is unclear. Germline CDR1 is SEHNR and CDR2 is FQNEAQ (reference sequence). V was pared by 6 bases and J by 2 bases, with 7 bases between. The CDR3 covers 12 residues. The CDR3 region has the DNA TGTGCCAGCAGGAGAGTAAACACTGAAGCTTTCTTT. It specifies CASRRVNTEAFF.

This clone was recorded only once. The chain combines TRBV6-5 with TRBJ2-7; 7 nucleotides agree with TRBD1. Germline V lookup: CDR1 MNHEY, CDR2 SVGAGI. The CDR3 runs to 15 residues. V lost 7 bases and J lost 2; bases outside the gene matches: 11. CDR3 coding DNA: TGTGCCAGCACCCAGGTCTGGCAGGGGGCCTACGAGCAGTACTTC. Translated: CASTQVWQGAYEQYF.

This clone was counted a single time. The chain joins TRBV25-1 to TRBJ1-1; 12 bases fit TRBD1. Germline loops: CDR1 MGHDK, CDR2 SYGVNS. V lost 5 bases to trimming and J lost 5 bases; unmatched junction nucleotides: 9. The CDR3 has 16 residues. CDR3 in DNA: TGTGCCAGCAGTTCAGGGGACAGGGGGCGCGGGACTGAAGCTTTCTTT. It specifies CASSSGDRGRGTEAFF.

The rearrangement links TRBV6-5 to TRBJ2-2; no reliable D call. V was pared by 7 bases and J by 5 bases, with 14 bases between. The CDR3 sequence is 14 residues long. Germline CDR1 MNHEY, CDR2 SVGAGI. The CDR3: CASTNSIETGELFF. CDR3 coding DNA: TGTGCCAGCACCAACTCCATTGAAACCGGGGAGCTGTTTTTT.

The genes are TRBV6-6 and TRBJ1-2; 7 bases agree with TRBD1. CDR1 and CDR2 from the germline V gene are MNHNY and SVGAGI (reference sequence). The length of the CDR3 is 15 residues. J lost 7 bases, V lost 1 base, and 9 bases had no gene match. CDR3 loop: CASSYFTTGEGGYTF. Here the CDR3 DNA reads TGTGCCAGCAGTTACTTCACAACAGGGGAGGGTGGCTACACCTTC.

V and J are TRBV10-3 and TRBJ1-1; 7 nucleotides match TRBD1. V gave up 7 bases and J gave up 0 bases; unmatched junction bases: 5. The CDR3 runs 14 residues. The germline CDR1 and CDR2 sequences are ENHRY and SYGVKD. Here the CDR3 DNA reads TGTGCCATCAACCTGGACAGGATGAACACTGAAGCTTTCTTT. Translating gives CAINLDRMNTEAFF.

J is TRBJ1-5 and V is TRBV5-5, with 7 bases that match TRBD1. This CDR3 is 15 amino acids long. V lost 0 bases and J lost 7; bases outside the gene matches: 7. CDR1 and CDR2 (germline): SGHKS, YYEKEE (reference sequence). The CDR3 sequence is CASSLGAGGHQPQHF. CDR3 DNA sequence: TGTGCCAGCAGCTTGGGGGCAGGGGGTCACCAGCCCCAGCATTTT.

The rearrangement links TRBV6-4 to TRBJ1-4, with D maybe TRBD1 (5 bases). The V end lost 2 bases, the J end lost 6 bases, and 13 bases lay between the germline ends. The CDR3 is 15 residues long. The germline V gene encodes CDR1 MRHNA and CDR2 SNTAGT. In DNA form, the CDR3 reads TGTGCCAGCAGTGACGCCCGACAGAGCTATGAAAAACTGTTTTTT. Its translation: CASSDARQSYEKLFF.